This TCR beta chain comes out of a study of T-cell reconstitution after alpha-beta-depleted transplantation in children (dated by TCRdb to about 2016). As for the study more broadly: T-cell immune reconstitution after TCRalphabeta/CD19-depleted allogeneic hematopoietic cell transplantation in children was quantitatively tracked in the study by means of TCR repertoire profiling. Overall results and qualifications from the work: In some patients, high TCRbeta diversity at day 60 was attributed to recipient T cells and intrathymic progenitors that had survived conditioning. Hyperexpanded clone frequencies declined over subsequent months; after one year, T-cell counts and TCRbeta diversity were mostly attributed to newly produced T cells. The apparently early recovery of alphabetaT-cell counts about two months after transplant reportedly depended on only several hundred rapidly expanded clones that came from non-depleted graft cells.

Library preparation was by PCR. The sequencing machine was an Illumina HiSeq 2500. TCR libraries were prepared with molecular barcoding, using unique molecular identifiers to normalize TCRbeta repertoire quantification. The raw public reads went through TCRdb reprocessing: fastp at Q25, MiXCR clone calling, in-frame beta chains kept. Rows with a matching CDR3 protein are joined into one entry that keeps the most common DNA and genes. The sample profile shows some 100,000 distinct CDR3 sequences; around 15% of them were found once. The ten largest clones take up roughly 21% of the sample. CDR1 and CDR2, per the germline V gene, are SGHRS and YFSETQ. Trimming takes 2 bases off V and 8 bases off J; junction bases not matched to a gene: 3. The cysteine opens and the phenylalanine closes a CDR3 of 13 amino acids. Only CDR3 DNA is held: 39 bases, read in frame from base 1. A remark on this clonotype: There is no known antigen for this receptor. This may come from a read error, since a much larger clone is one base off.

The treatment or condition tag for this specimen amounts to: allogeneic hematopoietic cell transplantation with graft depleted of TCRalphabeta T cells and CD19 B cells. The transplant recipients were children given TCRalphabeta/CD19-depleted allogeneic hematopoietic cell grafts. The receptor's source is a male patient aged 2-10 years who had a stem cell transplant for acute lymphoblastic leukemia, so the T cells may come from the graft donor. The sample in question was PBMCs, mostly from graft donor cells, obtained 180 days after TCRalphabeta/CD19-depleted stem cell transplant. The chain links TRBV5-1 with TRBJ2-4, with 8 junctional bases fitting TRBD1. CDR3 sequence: CASSFGQGDIQYF. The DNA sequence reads TGCGCCAGCAGCTTCGGACAGGGCGACATTCAGTACTTC.